In this sample, the clone carrying this T cell receptor beta chain turned up a few times. Trimming stripped 0 bases from V and 6 bases from J, with 12 bases between. The CDR3 runs 15 residues. Germline V gene data show CDR1 as MGHRA and CDR2 as YSYEKL. This sample is drawn from a study of shared clonotypes between healthy human individuals. This table comes from immunoSEQ multiplex PCR, and its TCRdb copy is limited to in-frame clones, with some not included. The repertoire includes more than 900,000 clones, about four fifths of them detected once, and 0.61% sits in the top ten. This chain uses TRBV4-1 with TRBJ2-4, with TRBD1 as a possible D gene (6 bases). The sample was memory CD4+ T cells from PBMCs. Described subset: CD45RA-negative fraction. The TCR was taken from a man aged 18-30 years in good health. Some clones in this sample may be carry-over from other donors' samples. The CDR3 is CASSQDLGRGNIQYF. The CDR3 DNA reads TGCGCCAGCAGCCAAGATTTAGGCAGGGGAAACATTCAGTACTTC.